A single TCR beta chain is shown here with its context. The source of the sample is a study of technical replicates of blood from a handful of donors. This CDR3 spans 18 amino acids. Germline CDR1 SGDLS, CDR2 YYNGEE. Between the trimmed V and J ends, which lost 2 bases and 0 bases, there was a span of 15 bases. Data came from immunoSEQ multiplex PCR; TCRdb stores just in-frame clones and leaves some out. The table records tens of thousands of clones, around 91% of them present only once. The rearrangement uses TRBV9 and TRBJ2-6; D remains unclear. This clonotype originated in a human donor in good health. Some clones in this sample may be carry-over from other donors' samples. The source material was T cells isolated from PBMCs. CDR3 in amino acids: CASSVPSHDFSGANVLTF. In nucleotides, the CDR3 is TGTGCCAGCAGCGTCCCGTCCCATGACTTCTCTGGGGCCAACGTCCTGACTTTC.